What follows are 6 T cell receptor beta chains derived from one specimen sequenced in a study of T cell repertoires in cytomegalovirus infection. These TCRs are of unknown antigen specificity. One entry per CDR3 protein, called by TCRdb with MiXCR from the reads. This table has some 24,000 distinct CDR3 sequences, 20% to 25% appearing once. The sample consisted of CD8+ T cells from cultured PBMCs, taken from culture after CMV antigen stimulation. These receptor sequences come from a human donor in good health (CMV status not recorded). Some clones in this sample may be carry-over from other donors' samples.

V gene TRBV9 combines with J gene TRBJ1-3; D unclear. V shed 2 bases and J shed 0 bases, with 15 bases lying between them. The CDR3 is 17 residues long. Germline values: CDR1 SGDLS, CDR2 YYNGEE. This chain's CDR3 is CASSVDQMTSSGNTIYF. The CDR3 DNA reads as TGTGCCAGCAGCGTTGACCAGATGACAAGCTCTGGAAACACCATATATTTT.

Ten or more counts support this clonotype. One end of the junction fails to match germline, which may point to a read error. The J gene is TRBJ2-5, the V gene TRBV7-7, with a possible D match to TRBD2 (5 bases). The CDR3 covers 15 residues. CDR1 is SSHAT and CDR2 is FNYEAQ in the germline V gene (reference sequence). The CDR3 reads CASSPGVSREETQYF. CDR3 DNA: TGTGCTAGCAGCCCCGGGGTGTCTAGAGAAGAGACCCAGTACTTC.

The genes are TRBV27 and TRBJ1-1; D perhaps matches TRBD1 (5 bases). This CDR3 region has 13 residues. Between the trimmed V and J ends, which lost 3 bases and 6 bases, there was a span of 11 bases. The germline V gene encodes CDR1 MNHEY and CDR2 SMNVEV (reference sequence). The chain's CDR3 is CASSFGRDAEAFF. In DNA form, the CDR3 reads TGTGCCAGCAGTTTCGGCAGGGATGCTGAAGCTTTCTTT.

The chain carries TRBV4-1 and TRBJ2-3; D is undetermined. V was cut by 1 base and J by 4 bases, with 6 bases left in between. The CDR3 is made up of 13 amino acids. The germline V gene has CDR1 MGHRA and CDR2 YSYEKL. In DNA form, the CDR3 reads TGCGCCAGCAGCCAAGTCTCCCCAGATACGCAGTATTTT. Translation: CASSQVSPDTQYF.

This clonotype was detected a few times. This chain connects TRBV27 to TRBJ1-6, with 7 bases fitting TRBD1. With V trimmed by 8 bases and J by 7 bases, 8 bases remained unmatched. The germline V gene has CDR1 MNHEY and CDR2 SMNVEV (reference sequence). The CDR3 is 14 residues long. The CDR3 protein is CASGEGGANSPLHF. DNA for the CDR3: TGTGCCAGCGGAGAAGGGGGCGCGAATTCACCCCTCCACTTT.

The chain links TRBV28 to TRBJ1-5; 9 nucleotides align to TRBD1. Germline lookup yields CDR1 MDHEN and CDR2 SYDVKM. This CDR3 is 16 amino acids long. With V trimmed by 5 bases and J by 6 bases, 11 bases remained unmatched. The CDR3 coding sequence is TGTGCCAGCAGTCCCCCCGGGACAGGGTTTGTTCAGCCCCAGCATTTT. Translation: CASSPPGTGFVQPQHF.